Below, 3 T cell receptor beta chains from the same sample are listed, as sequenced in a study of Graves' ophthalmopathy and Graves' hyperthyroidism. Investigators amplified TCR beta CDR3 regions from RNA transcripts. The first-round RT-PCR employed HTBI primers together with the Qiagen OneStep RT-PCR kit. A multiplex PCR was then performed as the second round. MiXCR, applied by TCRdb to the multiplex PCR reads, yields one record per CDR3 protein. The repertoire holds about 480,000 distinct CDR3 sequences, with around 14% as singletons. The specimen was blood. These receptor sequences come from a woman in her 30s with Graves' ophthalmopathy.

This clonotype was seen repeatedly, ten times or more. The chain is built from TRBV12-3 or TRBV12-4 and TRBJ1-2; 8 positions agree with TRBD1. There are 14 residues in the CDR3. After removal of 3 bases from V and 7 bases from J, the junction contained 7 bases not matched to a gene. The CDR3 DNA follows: TGTGCCAGCAGTTTCCAAGAGACAGGGGCTGGCTACACCTTC. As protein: CASSFQETGAGYTF.

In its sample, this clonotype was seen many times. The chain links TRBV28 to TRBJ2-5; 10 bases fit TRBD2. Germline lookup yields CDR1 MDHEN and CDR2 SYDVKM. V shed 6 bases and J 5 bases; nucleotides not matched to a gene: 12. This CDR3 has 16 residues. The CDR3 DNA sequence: TGTGCCAGCAGCCGCCAGTGGAGCGGGAGGGGGGAGACCCAGTACTTC. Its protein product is CASSRQWSGRGETQYF.

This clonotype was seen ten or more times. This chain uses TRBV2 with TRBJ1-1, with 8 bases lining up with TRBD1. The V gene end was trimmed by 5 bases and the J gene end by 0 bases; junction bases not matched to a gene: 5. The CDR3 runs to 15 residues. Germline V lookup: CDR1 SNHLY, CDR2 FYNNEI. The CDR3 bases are TGTGCCAGCAGTTACTACAGGGGGGTGAACACTGAAGCTTTCTTT. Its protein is CASSYYRGVNTEAFF. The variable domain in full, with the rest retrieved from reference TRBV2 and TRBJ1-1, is EPEVTQTPSHQVTQMGQEVILRCVPISNHLYFYWYRQILGQKVEFLVSFYNNEISEKSEIFDDQFSVERPDGSNFTLKIRSTKLEDSAMYFCASSYYRGVNTEAFFGQGTRLTVV.